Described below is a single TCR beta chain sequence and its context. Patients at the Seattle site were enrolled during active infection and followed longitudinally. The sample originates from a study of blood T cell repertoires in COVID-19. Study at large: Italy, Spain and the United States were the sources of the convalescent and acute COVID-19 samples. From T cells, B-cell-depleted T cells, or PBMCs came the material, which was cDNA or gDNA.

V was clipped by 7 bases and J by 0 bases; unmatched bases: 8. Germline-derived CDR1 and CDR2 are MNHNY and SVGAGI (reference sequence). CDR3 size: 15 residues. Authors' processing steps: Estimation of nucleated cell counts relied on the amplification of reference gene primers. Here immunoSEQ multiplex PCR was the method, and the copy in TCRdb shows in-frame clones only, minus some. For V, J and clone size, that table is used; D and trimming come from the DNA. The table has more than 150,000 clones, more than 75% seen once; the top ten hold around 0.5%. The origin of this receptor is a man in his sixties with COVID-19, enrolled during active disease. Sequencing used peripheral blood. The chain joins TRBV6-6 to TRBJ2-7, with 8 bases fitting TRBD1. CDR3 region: CASTGTGQASYEQYF. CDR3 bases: TGTGCCAGCACCGGGACGGGACAGGCCTCCTACGAGCAGTACTTC.